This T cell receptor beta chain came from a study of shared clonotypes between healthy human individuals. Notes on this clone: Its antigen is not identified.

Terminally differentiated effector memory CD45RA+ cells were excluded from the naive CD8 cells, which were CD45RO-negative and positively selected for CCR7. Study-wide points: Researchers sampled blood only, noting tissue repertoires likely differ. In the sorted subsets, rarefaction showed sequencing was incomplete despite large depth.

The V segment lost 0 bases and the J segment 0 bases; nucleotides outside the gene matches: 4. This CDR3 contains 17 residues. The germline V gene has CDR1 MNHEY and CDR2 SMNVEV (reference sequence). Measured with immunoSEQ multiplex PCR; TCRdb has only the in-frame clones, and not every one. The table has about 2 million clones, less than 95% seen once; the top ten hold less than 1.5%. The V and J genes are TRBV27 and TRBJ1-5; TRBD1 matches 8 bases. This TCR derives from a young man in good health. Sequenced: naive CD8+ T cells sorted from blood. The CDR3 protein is CASSLSGTGLSNQPQHF. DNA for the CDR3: TGTGCCAGCAGTTTATCGGGGACAGGTCTTAGCAATCAGCCCCAGCATTTT.